The 17 T cell receptor beta chains below were found in one sample sequenced in a study of STAT5B mutations in CD4+ large granular lymphocyte leukemia. Clones were read by immunoSEQ multiplex PCR, and TCRdb kept only the in-frame ones, dropping some. Of about 32,000 clones detected, approximately 91% appear once; the ten largest clones hold roughly 0.43%. Sequencing used CD4+ T cells from blood buffy coats. The receptors stem from a human donor in good health.

The rearrangement uses TRBV5-4 and TRBJ2-3; D could derive from TRBD1 or TRBD2 (6 bases each). Germline CDR1 is SGHNT and CDR2 is YYREEE (reference sequence). The CDR3 covers 17 residues. V gave up 4 bases and J gave up 2 bases, with 20 bases separating them. CDR3 protein: CASSEAGGRPSTDTQYF. For the CDR3, the DNA is TGTGCCAGCAGCGAAGCCGGGGGCCGCCCGTCCACAGATACGCAGTATTTT.

Only a few counts were recorded for this clone. CDR3 loop: CAISESGQGYTEAFF. The CDR3 nucleotides are TGTGCCATCAGTGAGTCGGGGCAGGGGTACACTGAAGCTTTCTTT. This chain joins TRBV10-3 and TRBJ1-1, with D possibly being TRBD1 (6 bases). This CDR3 is built from 15 residues. Germline CDR1 is ENHRY and CDR2 is SYGVKD. Trimming shortened V by 0 bases and J by 3 bases, and 11 bases separated the two germline ends.

DNA for the CDR3: TGTGCCACCAGCATAGCTAGCGGGGACTACGAGCAGTACTTC. It codes for CATSIASGDYEQYF. The genes are TRBV15 and TRBJ2-7, with 9 bases lining up with TRBD2. This CDR3 spans 14 amino acids. With 4 bases clipped from V and 3 bases from J, the junction kept 4 bases outside the gene matches. Germline V gene lookup returns CDR1 LNHNV and CDR2 YYDKDF (reference sequence).

The chain employs TRBV5-5 and TRBJ2-7; TRBD2 matches 10 bases. The CDR3 is 15 amino acids. Germline V gives CDR1 SGHKS, CDR2 YYEKEE (reference sequence). The V gene end was trimmed by 4 bases and the J gene end by 1 base; junction bases not matched to a gene: 5. Here the CDR3 reads CASSLGAGGSYEQYF. The CDR3 coding sequence is TGTGCCAGCAGCCTCGGAGCGGGAGGGTCCTACGAGCAGTACTTC.

This rearrangement joins TRBV19 to TRBJ1-5, with 12 bases matching TRBD1. Trimming took 3 bases from V and 6 from J; bases not matched to a gene: 3. The CDR3 runs 15 residues. Germline V gives CDR1 LNHDA, CDR2 SQIVND (reference sequence). The CDR3 is CASSIGTGGGQPQHF. The DNA for the CDR3 is TGTGCCAGTAGTATTGGGACAGGGGGCGGTCAGCCCCAGCATTTT.

The genes are TRBV2 and TRBJ1-2; TRBD1 agrees at 7 bases. The CDR3 is made up of 12 amino acids. Trimming at V came to 4 bases and at J to 7 bases, leaving 3 bases not matched to a gene. Germline-derived CDR1 and CDR2 are SNHLY and FYNNEI. The CDR3 loop reads CASSGQGVGYTF. CDR3 nucleotides: TGTGCCAGCAGTGGACAGGGAGTTGGCTACACCTTC.

V and J are TRBV5-4 and TRBJ2-7; 9 nucleotides agree with TRBD2. CDR1 is SGHNT and CDR2 is YYREEE in the germline V gene (reference sequence). The V segment lost 5 bases and the J segment 2 bases; nucleotides outside the gene matches: 11. The CDR3 is 16 amino acids. The CDR3: CASSTGLALNTYEQYF. CDR3 nucleotide sequence: TGTGCCAGCAGTACGGGACTAGCCCTAAACACCTACGAGCAGTACTTC. Variable domain in full (rest from reference TRBV5-4 and TRBJ2-7): ETGVTQSPTHLIKTRGQQVTLRCSSQSGHNTVSWYQQALGQGPQFIFQYYREEENGRGNFPPRFSGLQFPNYSSELNVNALELDDSALYLCASSTGLALNTYEQYFGPGTRLTVT.

The V call is TRBV5-7, the J call TRBJ1-5; TRBD1 aligns across 7 bases. TRBV5-7 is marked as an open reading frame, function uncertain. The CDR3 loop spans 15 amino acids. V was clipped by 4 bases and J by 2 bases; unmatched bases: 6. As DNA, the CDR3 is TGTGCCAGCAGCACAGGGGTTTGGTGCAATCAGCCCCAGCATTTT. This gives the protein CASSTGVWCNQPQHF.

This sequence joins TRBV6-6 and TRBJ1-1, with D perhaps matching TRBD1 (5 bases). The CDR3 sequence is 12 residues long. Between the trimmed V and J ends, which lost 8 bases and 5 bases, there was a span of 12 bases. Per germline, CDR1 MNHNY and CDR2 SVGAGI (reference sequence). The CDR3 sequence is CASLLQGTEAFF. In nucleotides, the CDR3 is TGTGCCAGCCTTCTCCAGGGTACTGAAGCTTTCTTT.

This clone was found once. The V and J genes are TRBV6-1 and TRBJ1-1; TRBD1 might be the D (6 bases). This CDR3 comprises 11 residues. In germline, CDR1 is MNHNS, CDR2 SASEGT. The ends were cut back, 6 bases at V and 11 bases at J, with 13 bases in the middle. The CDR3, as DNA: TGTGCCAGCAGCTTCAGACAGGCGGCTTTCTTT. The encoded protein is CASSFRQAAFF.

Worth noting for this clone: Other DNA sequences in this sample translate to the same CDR3. The chain links TRBV6-1 to TRBJ1-2; possible D gene TRBD1, 5 bases. Trimming removed 2 bases from V and 1 base from J, with 14 bases in between. Germline CDR1 is MNHNS and CDR2 is SASEGT. The CDR3 has 16 residues. CDR3 sequence (DNA): TGTGCCAGCAGTGAAAACCCAGGGTTGGTTAACTATGGCTACACCTTC. Amino acids: CASSENPGLVNYGYTF.

J is TRBJ1-6 and V is TRBV27; D not certain. Germline CDR1 is MNHEY and CDR2 is SMNVEV (reference sequence). This CDR3 spans 14 amino acids. V was clipped by 5 bases and J by 8 bases, with 13 bases between them. The CDR3 bases are TGTGCCAGCAGTCCGCGGGTCTCATATTCACCCCTCCACTTT. Translated: CASSPRVSYSPLHF.

This chain uses TRBV9 with TRBJ1-1; D remains unclear. Germline CDR1 is SGDLS and CDR2 is YYNGEE. The ends were cut back, 4 bases at V and 0 bases at J, with 7 bases in the middle. The CDR3 is made up of 13 amino acids. In DNA, the CDR3 is TGTGCCAGCAGCCCCTCTATGAACACTGAAGCTTTCTTT. This codes for CASSPSMNTEAFF.

The J gene is TRBJ2-7, the V gene TRBV5-1, with D perhaps TRBD2 (6 bases). CDR3 length: 15 residues. Trimming removed 0 bases at V and 3 bases at J, with 13 bases between. The V gene's germline CDR1 is SGHRS and CDR2 YFSETQ. CDR3 region: CASSLEGGTGYEQYF. CDR3 nucleotides: TGCGCCAGCAGCTTGGAGGGCGGGACGGGCTACGAGCAGTACTTC.

This clone appeared once. The CDR3 is CASSPRAPGEQYF. Written as DNA, the CDR3 is TGCGCCAGCAGCCCCAGGGCGCCGGGCGAGCAGTACTTC. This rearrangement joins TRBV10-2 to TRBJ2-5; D is possibly TRBD1 (5 bases). The end of the DNA is better explained by TRBJ2-7, so the J call may be wrong. The germline gives CDR1 WSHSY, CDR2 SAAADI. CDR3 size: 13 residues.

The V call is TRBV2, the J call TRBJ1-2; TRBD1 aligns across 11 bases. J was trimmed by 7 bases and V by 6 bases; bases with no gene match: 7. The CDR3 covers 14 residues. CDR1 SNHLY and CDR2 FYNNEI come from the germline V gene. The CDR3 loop reads CASRPGQGARGYTF. The DNA for the CDR3 is TGTGCCAGCAGGCCCGGACAGGGGGCGCGTGGCTACACCTTC. Full variable domain (remainder filled in from reference TRBV2 and TRBJ1-2): EPEVTQTPSHQVTQMGQEVILRCVPISNHLYFYWYRQILGQKVEFLVSFYNNEISEKSEIFDDQFSVERPDGSNFTLKIRSTKLEDSAMYFCASRPGQGARGYTFGSGTRLTVV.

The gene calls are TRBV30 and TRBJ2-5; 11 positions match TRBD2. Looked up from germline, CDR1 is GTSNPN and CDR2 is SVGIG (reference sequence). The CDR3 is made up of 14 amino acids. The trim removed 2 bases at V and 6 bases at J, leaving 5 bases unmatched. As DNA, the CDR3 is TGTGCCTGGAGTCAAACTAGCGGGAGAAAGACCCAGTACTTC. Its protein is CAWSQTSGRKTQYF.